A single T cell receptor beta chain is shown here with its context. The CDR3 totals 15 residues. V was pared by 5 bases and J by 2 bases, with 17 bases between. Per germline, CDR1 SGHRS and CDR2 YFSETQ. Repertoires were generated with immunoSEQ multiplex PCR, while TCRdb's copy carries only in-frame clones and drops some. The sample lists about 2.5 million clones; approximately 90% were seen once. This sample was taken from a study of shared clonotypes between healthy human individuals. The TCR was taken from a man aged 18 to 30 in good health. Some clones in this sample may be carry-over from other donors' samples. This chain links TRBV5-1 with TRBJ2-7, with no clear D. The specimen sequenced was naive CD4+ T cells from PBMCs. Noted subset: CD45RA+ positively selected. CDR3 sequence: CASRRDSPMTYEQYF. In DNA, the CDR3 is TGCGCCAGCAGACGTGACTCCCCGATGACCTACGAGCAGTACTTC. The full variable domain, with the rest looked up from reference TRBV5-1 and TRBJ2-7, is KAGVTQTPRYLIKTRGQQVTLSCSPISGHRSVSWYQQTPGQGLQFLFEYFSETQRNKGNFPGRFSGRQFSNSRSEMNVSTLELGDSALYLCASRRDSPMTYEQYFGPGTRLTVT.